A selection of T cell receptor beta chains follows, all from one sample in a study of blood T cell repertoires in COVID-19. The method was immunoSEQ multiplex PCR; TCRdb's version includes in-frame clones alone and lacks a portion of them. The table has 140,000 or so clones, 75% to 90% seen once. Material: peripheral blood. The receptors stem from a man in his sixties with active or convalescent COVID-19. Both conserved end residues are part of each CDR3. A D gene is named only where the DNA matches it firmly. Size is stated for part of the rows, as once, few or many counts, or as a class when the clone is expanded.

TRBV5-1	TRBD2	TRBJ2-3	.	TGCGCCAGCAGCTTGCAAACGGGACTACCCACAGATACGCAGTATTTT	CASSLQTGLPTDTQYF
TRBV5-5	TRBD2	TRBJ2-7	.	TGTGCCAGCAGCTTGTTGCGTCGGGTAGCGGGGGAAGACTACGAGCAGTACTTC	CASSLLRRVAGEDYEQYF
TRBV9	.	TRBJ2-3	.	TGTGCCAGCAGCGAAGACCGCGGAGCACTTGGTACGCAGTATTTT	CASSEDRGALGTQYF
TRBV2	.	TRBJ1-4	.	TGTGCCATTCCGGGACAAAGAAATGAAAAACTGTTTTTT	CAIPGQRNEKLFF
TRBV28	.	TRBJ1-1	once	TGTGCCAGCAGTTTCTCAGCGATAACTGAAGCTTTCTTT	CASSFSAITEAFF
TRBV6-2/TRBV6-3	.	TRBJ1-4	.	TGTGCCAGCAGTTACCTAGGCAATGAAAAACTGTTTTTT	CASSYLGNEKLFF
TRBV4-1	TRBD2	TRBJ2-3	.	TGCGCCAGCAGCCAGGGGGCGGGAGGGGATACGCAGTATTTT	CASSQGAGGDTQYF
TRBV9	.	TRBJ1-2	.	TGTGCCAGCAGCGGTAGCCGGGGGGAAGTTCACTACACCTTC	CASSGSRGEVHYTF
TRBV2	TRBD1	TRBJ2-2	.	TGTGCCGGCGGACAGGGAACCGGGGAGCTGTTTTTT	CAGGQGTGELFF
TRBV29-1	.	TRBJ1-2	.	TGCAGCGTTGATTCGGAGGGAAGGGGCGGCTACACCTTC	CSVDSEGRGGYTF
TRBV7-8	TRBD1	TRBJ2-7	.	TGTGCCAGCAGCTCCAGGGACAGGGCAGCCTACGAGCAGTACTTC	CASSSRDRAAYEQYF
TRBV3-1/TRBV3-2	TRBD1	TRBJ1-4	.	TGTGCCAGCAGCCTAACAGGGGGCGCGGTTGAAAAACTGTTTTTT	CASSLTGGAVEKLFF
TRBV30	.	TRBJ1-3	.	TGTGCCTGGACCCGGGTTTCTGGAAACACCATATATTTT	CAWTRVSGNTIYF
TRBV3-1/TRBV3-2	TRBD1	TRBJ2-3	.	TGTGCCAGCAGCCAAGGGACAGGGGGCACAGATACGCAGTATTTT	CASSQGTGGTDTQYF
TRBV15	.	TRBJ1-1	once	TGTGCCACCAGCAGTGCCTTTGGGACAAGGACTGAAGCTTTCTTT	CATSSAFGTRTEAFF
TRBV5-1	.	TRBJ1-1	.	TGCGCCAGCAGCATGAGCCCCAGGAAGAACACTGAAGCTTTCTTT	CASSMSPRKNTEAFF
TRBV3-1/TRBV3-2	TRBD2	TRBJ2-5	.	TGTGCCAGCAGCCAGTCCGGGACTAGCGGGAAAGAGACCCAGTACTTC	CASSQSGTSGKETQYF
TRBV9	TRBD2	TRBJ2-1	.	TGTGCCAGCAGCGTAGCGGCGACTAGCGCTTACAATGAGCAGTTCTTC	CASSVAATSAYNEQFF
TRBV19	TRBD1	TRBJ1-1	.	TGTGCCAGTAGGCACGGGACAGTGAACACTGAAGCTTTCTTT	CASRHGTVNTEAFF
TRBV6-2/TRBV6-3	.	TRBJ2-3	.	TGTGCCAGCAGTAATGGGACACCAGATACGCAGTATTTT	CASSNGTPDTQYF
TRBV19	.	TRBJ1-2	once	TGTGCCAGTAGTATACCGACAGCTAACTATGGCTACACCTTC	CASSIPTANYGYTF
TRBV4-3	TRBD2	TRBJ2-7	once	TGCGCCAGCAGCAGGGGAAGCGGGAGAGGGTCCTACGAGCAGTACTTC	CASSRGSGRGSYEQYF
TRBV15	TRBD1	TRBJ1-1	.	TGTGCCACCAGCTACGACAGGGGGCTAACTGAAGCTTTCTTT	CATSYDRGLTEAFF
TRBV7-8	TRBD2	TRBJ2-1	.	TGTGCCAGCAGCTTATCTAGCGGGAGACCATACAATGAGCAGTTCTTC	CASSLSSGRPYNEQFF
TRBV7-8	TRBD1	TRBJ1-5	.	TGTGCCAGCAGTATCGACAGGGATATTCAGCCCCAGCATTTT	CASSIDRDIQPQHF
TRBV7-9	TRBD1	TRBJ2-7	once	TGTGCCAGCAGCTTAGGGTTTACAGGGGGATACTACGAGCAGTACTTC	CASSLGFTGGYYEQYF
TRBV4-3	TRBD2	TRBJ2-7	.	TGCGCCAGCAGCCCAGCTCGTAGCGGGAGAAACGAGCAGTACTTC	CASSPARSGRNEQYF
TRBV4-2	TRBD2	TRBJ2-7	.	TGTGCCAGCAGCCAAGTTCCCTCTAGCGGGGGGGGGAAGCAGTACTTC	CASSQVPSSGGGKQYF
TRBV7-9	.	TRBJ1-2	.	TGTGCCAGCAGCTTAGACTGGAGAGACTATGGCTACACCTTC	CASSLDWRDYGYTF
TRBV4-1	TRBD2	TRBJ2-1	.	TGCGCCAGCAGCGGGACTAGCGGGAGTTATAATGAGCAGTTCTTC	CASSGTSGSYNEQFF
TRBV7-8	.	TRBJ2-5	.	TGTGCCAGCATGGGGATTTGGGGCAGCGGGCGGGAGACCCAGTACTTC	CASMGIWGSGRETQYF
TRBV28	.	TRBJ2-1	.	TGTGCCAGCAGCCCCACCGGGACAACCTACAATGAGCAGTTCTTC	CASSPTGTTYNEQFF
TRBV7-8	.	TRBJ1-4	.	TGTGCCAGCACCCCGATGCGGGGGAGGAATGAAAAACTGTTTTTT	CASTPMRGRNEKLFF
TRBV28	.	TRBJ2-7	.	TGTGCCAGCAGTCCCGGGACTCATACCTCCTACGAGCAGTACTTC	CASSPGTHTSYEQYF
TRBV27	TRBD1	TRBJ2-7	.	TGTGCCAGCAGTTTAGGGACAGGCATTAAGGAGCAGTACTTC	CASSLGTGIKEQYF
TRBV2	TRBD1	TRBJ2-7	once	TGTGCCAGCAGTGTGGACGGGACAGGGGCCCCCTACGAGCAGTACTTC	CASSVDGTGAPYEQYF
TRBV28	.	TRBJ1-4	.	TGTGCCAGCACCGGTTGGGACAAGGGGAATGAAAAACTGTTTTTT	CASTGWDKGNEKLFF
TRBV19	TRBD1	TRBJ1-6	.	TGTGCCAGTACAACTGGACAGGGAGGTAATTCACCCCTCCACTTT	CASTTGQGGNSPLHF
TRBV5-4	.	TRBJ2-7	.	TGTGCCAGCAGCTTGACTCCATACGAGCAGTACTTC	CASSLTPYEQYF
TRBV28	.	TRBJ1-3	.	TGTGCCAGCAGTTTAGAAAGGACTTACTCTGGAAACACCATATATTTT	CASSLERTYSGNTIYF
TRBV5-6	.	TRBJ1-2	.	TGTGCCAGCAGCAGGGGACATAACGAGGATGGCTACACCTTC	CASSRGHNEDGYTF
TRBV28	TRBD2	TRBJ2-1	.	TGTGCCAGCACCCCCACGTTAGGGACTAGCGGCCCCCGGGGGAGGAATGAGCAGTTCTTC	CASTPTLGTSGPRGRNEQFF
TRBV7-9	TRBD2	TRBJ2-1	.	TGTGCCAGCAGCCTGTCGACTAGCGGAGTCTACAATGAGCAGTTCTTC	CASSLSTSGVYNEQFF
TRBV6-6	.	TRBJ2-1	.	TGTGCCAGCAGCCTCCGGCCGGGGAGCTCCTACAATGAGCAGTTCTTC	CASSLRPGSSYNEQFF
TRBV7-9	.	TRBJ1-6	.	TGTGCCAGCAGTACCAGGGAGGGAAATTCACCCCTCCACTTT	CASSTREGNSPLHF